The clone carrying this TCR beta chain was observed at least ten times. The antigen remains unidentified. The sample comes from a study of early T cells in non-severe SARS-CoV-2 infection. Study in general: Sequencing of unsorted whole blood was done on bulk RNA, leaving chains unpaired. Study results and limitations: Private and CD4 specificities were missed by VDJdb matching, which favored anti-spike CD8 responses.

Per germline, CDR1 SGHVS and CDR2 FNYEAQ. Trimming took 3 bases from V and 1 from J, leaving 9 bases between them. The CDR3 runs 14 residues. Each single cDNA molecule received a unique molecular identifier. TCRdb re-derived calls from the 5' RACE reads in MiXCR, one entry per CDR3 protein. Of over 80,000 distinct CDR3 sequences in the sample, over 9.5% are singletons; the top ten hold approximately 4.4%. The clonotype was recovered from an adult who was a healthcare worker with PCR-confirmed SARS-CoV-2 infection or an uninfected control (not recorded which). This material consisted of whole blood, taken at baseline. The chain employs TRBV7-6 and TRBJ2-5; D could derive from TRBD1 or TRBD2 (5 bases each). The CDR3 loop reads CASSFAGAQETQYF. The CDR3 bases are TGTGCCAGCAGCTTTGCCGGGGCCCAAGAGACCCAGTACTTC.